These 9 T cell receptor beta chains were sequenced from one sample in a study of blood T cell repertoires in COVID-19. Using immunoSEQ multiplex PCR, the repertoire was profiled, and TCRdb retains in-frame clones only, with some absent. The table records tens of thousands of clones, roughly 81% of them present only once. Sequenced sample: peripheral blood. The receptor set was obtained from a human donor in a cohort sampled during active COVID-19.

This clone appeared once. This rearrangement joins TRBV28 to TRBJ2-7; perhaps TRBD2 as D (6 bases). CDR3 length: 13 residues. The germline gives CDR1 MDHEN, CDR2 SYDVKM. Deletions cut 3 bases from V and 7 bases from J, with 13 bases between. CDR3 loop: CASSFAGTGEQYF. CDR3 coding DNA: TGTGCCAGCAGTTTTGCGGGAACGGGGGAGCAGTACTTC.

The rearrangement uses TRBV4-1 and TRBJ1-2; D is undetermined. This CDR3 is 15 amino acids long. The germline V gene encodes CDR1 MGHRA and CDR2 YSYEKL. Trimming pared 2 bases from V and 0 bases from J, leaving 10 bases between. The CDR3, as DNA: TGCGCCAGCAGCCAACAGGTCTTAGCTAACTATGGCTACACCTTC. It is translated as CASSQQVLANYGYTF.

The V gene is TRBV6-5, the J gene TRBJ2-1; 12 bases fit TRBD2. The V gene end was trimmed by 7 bases and the J gene end by 3 bases; junction bases not matched to a gene: 4. Germline V gene data show CDR1 as MNHEY and CDR2 as SVGAGI. CDR3 length equals 15 residues. As DNA, the CDR3 is TGTGCCAGCACCGAGGGACTAGCGGGCTACAATGAGCAGTTCTTC. Translation: CASTEGLAGYNEQFF.

This chain joins TRBV18 and TRBJ2-7; the D gene is possibly TRBD1 (6 bases). Germline CDR1 is KGHSH and CDR2 is LQKENI. CDR3 length: 16 amino acids. Between the trimmed V and J ends, which lost 2 bases and 5 bases, there was a span of 19 bases. The CDR3 here is CASSPTRTGKGDEQYF. CDR3 nucleotide sequence: TGTGCCAGCTCACCAACCCGCACAGGGAAGGGCGACGAGCAGTACTTC.

The chain uses TRBV19 and TRBJ1-1, with TRBD1 matching 11 bases. The germline gives CDR1 LNHDA, CDR2 SQIVND (reference sequence). V trimming: 6 bases; J trimming: 1 base; junction bases outside the gene matches: 1. This CDR3 spans 14 amino acids. The CDR3 sequence: CASRGTGGNTEAFF. The CDR3 DNA reads TGTGCCAGTAGAGGGACAGGGGGGAACACTGAAGCTTTCTTT.

The chain employs TRBV4-1 and TRBJ2-7; 9 nucleotides line up with TRBD2. The length of the CDR3 is 16 residues. The ends lost 4 bases at V and 3 bases at J; junction bases unmatched: 10. The germline V gene encodes CDR1 MGHRA and CDR2 YSYEKL. The CDR3 DNA reads TGCGCCAGCAGCCGAACTGAAATGACTAGCGGCTACGAGCAGTACTTC. It encodes CASSRTEMTSGYEQYF.

The DNA of the CDR3 is TGTGCCAGCAGCTCCCAGGGCGCAGATACGCAGTATTTT. Its protein is CASSSQGADTQYF. This chain uses TRBV7-3 with TRBJ2-3; D might be TRBD1 (5 bases). Germline V CDR1 and CDR2: SGHTA, FQGTGA. The V and J ends lost 4 bases and 4 bases respectively, with 9 bases between them. The CDR3 contains 13 residues.

This clone showed up just a few times. The chain recombines TRBV11-1 with TRBJ2-1; the D gene is possibly TRBD2 (6 bases). Germline lookup yields CDR1 SGHAT and CDR2 FQDESV (reference sequence). Trimming removed 5 bases at V and 9 bases at J, with 11 bases between. The CDR3 spans 12 residues. The CDR3, as DNA: TGTGCCAGCAGCGGATTGGGGGGTGAGCAGTTCTTC. Translation gives CASSGLGGEQFF.

CDR3 in DNA: TGTGCCAGCAGCTTAGTGGCCGAAACAGATACGCAGTATTTT. It translates to CASSLVAETDTQYF. This chain joins TRBV11-2 and TRBJ2-3; D gene ambiguous. Germline values: CDR1 SGHAT, CDR2 FQNNGV. Trimming took off 1 base at V and 3 bases at J, with 8 bases between the two ends. The CDR3 totals 14 residues.